This paragraph covers one T cell receptor beta chain sequence. Its antigen is unknown. This sample was taken from a study of response to subunit inactivated influenza vaccine. Study findings and constraints: With each seasonal influenza vaccination, the authors suggested, few new T cells are recruited.

CDR1 and CDR2 (germline): SGHAT, FQNNGV. CDR3 size: 15 residues. V shed 0 bases and J shed 1 base, with 9 bases lying between them. Using its own MiXCR run on the RT-PCR reads, TCRdb lists one record per CDR3 protein. The sample includes under 200,000 distinct CDR3 sequences, around a tenth seen only once; the top ten take around 40%. The origin of this receptor is a man aged 50 to 69 who received an inactivated influenza vaccine. This chain uses TRBV11-2 with TRBJ1-1; D is ambiguous. The specimen comprised CD8+ T cells sorted from PBMCs, sampled roughly 24 months after vaccination. The CDR3 nucleotides read TGTGCCAGCAGCTTAGAGGGCAGCCAGAACACTGAAGCTTTCTTT. It yields the protein CASSLEGSQNTEAFF.